These 28 T cell receptor beta chains came from one sample sequenced in a study of blood T cell repertoires in COVID-19. Sequencing was performed with immunoSEQ multiplex PCR; in TCRdb, only in-frame clones are kept and a portion is missing. The data show 450,000 or so clones, about nine tenths seen once. Source material: PBMCs or T cells enriched from blood (not recorded which). The receptors shown here come from a man aged 18-30 years who had recovered from COVID-19.

Of note for this clone: Within the sample, other DNA sequences also encode this same CDR3. The rearrangement links TRBV5-1 to TRBJ1-1; TRBD1 aligns across 9 bases. The CDR3 extends over 13 amino acids. Germline-derived CDR1 and CDR2 are SGHRS and YFSETQ. J lost 5 bases, V lost 4 bases, and 3 bases had no gene match. The CDR3, as DNA: TGCGCCAGCAGCGCCGGACAGGGGACTGAAGCTTTCTTT. The encoded protein is CASSAGQGTEAFF.

The rearrangement links TRBV4-1 to TRBJ2-1, with 7 bases lining up with TRBD2. The CDR3 has 18 amino acids. The germline V gene encodes CDR1 MGHRA and CDR2 YSYEKL. Trimming at V came to 1 base and at J to 3 bases, leaving 12 bases not matched to a gene. This CDR3 is CASSQVGLAAELYNEQFF. CDR3 nucleotides: TGCGCCAGCAGCCAAGTTGGGCTAGCGGCTGAACTCTACAATGAGCAGTTCTTC.

The chain couples TRBV6-5 to TRBJ2-2, with D unclear. Germline CDR1 is MNHEY and CDR2 is SVGAGI. The CDR3 consists of 13 residues. Trimming removed 6 bases at V and 7 bases at J, with 12 bases between. The CDR3 coding sequence is TGTGCCAGCAGCTATTCTACGGGCGGGGAGCTGTTTTTT. It translates to CASSYSTGGELFF.

The genes are TRBV2 and TRBJ2-1, with 7 bases aligning to TRBD2. V lost 5 bases and J lost 0; bases outside the gene matches: 13. CDR1 and CDR2 (germline): SNHLY, FYNNEI. The CDR3 has 18 amino acids. DNA for the CDR3: TGTGCCAGCAGTTTACTAGCGTCGTCTCGGAGCTCCTACAATGAGCAGTTCTTC. It specifies CASSLLASSRSSYNEQFF.

With respect to this clone: This specimen includes other DNA sequences encoding the same CDR3. V gene TRBV15 combines with J gene TRBJ2-7; the D gene is possibly TRBD1 (6 bases). V lost 0 bases to trimming and J lost 3 bases, with 6 bases between them. The germline gives CDR1 LNHNV, CDR2 YYDKDF (reference sequence). This CDR3 is 13 amino acids long. The CDR3 spells CATSRDRGYEQYF. CDR3 nucleotide sequence: TGTGCCACCAGCAGAGACAGGGGCTACGAGCAGTACTTC.

This chain connects TRBV10-3 to TRBJ1-3; 8 bases match TRBD1. The V gene's germline CDR1 is ENHRY and CDR2 SYGVKD. V shed 5 bases and J 0 bases; nucleotides not matched to a gene: 3. The CDR3 has 15 amino acids. The CDR3, as DNA: TGTGCCATCAGTCCCACAGGGGGCTCTGGAAACACCATATATTTT. This sequence encodes CAISPTGGSGNTIYF.

This chain's CDR3 is CASSDGTGARRYSNQPQHF. In DNA form, the CDR3 reads TGTGCCAGCAGTGATGGGACAGGGGCCCGAAGGTATAGCAATCAGCCCCAGCATTTT. The chain recombines TRBV6-1 with TRBJ1-5; 10 bases fit TRBD1. CDR3 length: 19 amino acids. Germline values: CDR1 MNHNS, CDR2 SASEGT. The trim removed 3 bases at V and 0 bases at J, leaving 11 bases unmatched.

The count of this clone is one. The chain is built from TRBV9 and TRBJ2-3, with 10 bases matching TRBD2. V gave up 4 bases and J gave up 6 bases; unmatched junction bases: 14. The germline CDR1 and CDR2 sequences are SGDLS and YYNGEE. This CDR3 comprises 17 residues. This CDR3 reads CASSWGLASGSRDTQYF. For the CDR3, the DNA is TGTGCCAGCAGCTGGGGGTTGGCTAGCGGGAGTAGGGATACGCAGTATTTT.

This clone has only one observation. A much larger clone lies a single base off, so this may be a read error. The same CDR3 also results from other DNA sequences found in this sample. V and J are TRBV5-8 and TRBJ1-4, with 12 bases that match TRBD1. CDR1 is SGHTS, CDR2 YDEGEE, per germline. The CDR3 runs to 15 residues. V gave up 4 bases and J gave up 8 bases; unmatched junction bases: 6. The CDR3 spells CASSKGQGAREKLFF. CDR3 DNA sequence: TGTGCCAGCAGCAAGGGACAGGGGGCGAGGGAAAAACTGTTTTTT.

The J gene is TRBJ1-2, the V gene TRBV27; the D is unclear. V lost 3 bases and J lost 0, with 5 bases in between. Germline CDR1 reads MNHEY; CDR2 reads SMNVEV (reference sequence). This CDR3 contains 13 residues. The DNA for the CDR3 is TGTGCCAGCAGTTTGCGAGCTAACTATGGCTACACCTTC. Translation: CASSLRANYGYTF.

This chain joins TRBV28 and TRBJ2-1; D might be TRBD2 (6 bases). Per germline, CDR1 MDHEN and CDR2 SYDVKM. The germline V and J ends were trimmed by 6 bases and 16 bases, with 25 bases remaining between them. This CDR3 region has 14 residues. CDR3 protein: CASRLTEGTPSIFF. In nucleotides, the CDR3 is TGTGCCAGCAGGCTCACCGAAGGGACTCCCTCAATTTTCTTC.

V usage is TRBV18 and J usage is TRBJ1-3, with 10 bases aligning to TRBD1. V lost 4 bases, J lost 4 bases, and 7 bases stayed unmatched. The CDR3 is 16 amino acids. CDR1 KGHSH and CDR2 LQKENI come from the germline V gene. The CDR3 region has the DNA TGTGCCAGCTCACGGGGACAGGGGCGAGAAGGAAACACCATATATTTT. Translation gives CASSRGQGREGNTIYF.

The chain couples TRBV11-2 to TRBJ2-4; D gene unclear. The length of the CDR3 is 14 residues. The germline gives CDR1 SGHAT, CDR2 FQNNGV. Between the trimmed V and J ends, which lost 5 bases and 4 bases, there was a span of 12 bases. CDR3 amino acids: CASSPLRGKNIQYF. As DNA, the CDR3 is TGTGCCAGCAGCCCACTCAGAGGTAAAAACATTCAGTACTTC.

The rearrangement uses TRBV3-1 (or the pseudogene TRBV3-2) and TRBJ2-7; weak D call: TRBD2 (6 bases). Between the trimmed V and J ends, which lost 0 bases and 3 bases, there was a span of 15 bases. Germline V lookup: CDR1 LGHDT, CDR2 YNNKEL (reference sequence). This CDR3 comprises 16 residues. CDR3 DNA sequence: TGTGCCAGCAGCCAAGAGGCCCCTAGGAGGGACTACGAGCAGTACTTC. This translates into CASSQEAPRRDYEQYF.

This chain links TRBV3-1 (or the pseudogene TRBV3-2) with TRBJ1-2; unclear D gene. The CDR3 totals 14 residues. V was trimmed by 5 bases and J by 4 bases, leaving 14 bases between them. CDR1 is LGHDT and CDR2 is YNNKEL in the germline V gene (reference sequence). CDR3 in amino acids: CASSSTEKPYGYTF. The CDR3 nucleotides read TGTGCCAGCAGCTCTACCGAGAAACCCTATGGCTACACCTTC.

The chain uses TRBV11-2 and TRBJ2-7; 7 nucleotides align to TRBD1. Looked up from germline, CDR1 is SGHAT and CDR2 is FQNNGV. The CDR3 spans 16 residues. The V gene end was trimmed by 2 bases and the J gene end by 7 bases; junction bases not matched to a gene: 14. CDR3 coding DNA: TGTGCCAGCAGCTTATTCCACAGGGGAATTTCGGGGGAGCAGTACTTC. Amino acids: CASSLFHRGISGEQYF.

The V call is TRBV30, the J call TRBJ1-5, with D uncertain. The V end was cut by 1 base, the J end by 1 base, with 5 bases between. The CDR3 spans 13 residues. Germline CDR1 is GTSNPN and CDR2 is SVGIG (reference sequence). CDR3 residues: CAWSGQSNQPQHF. The CDR3, as DNA: TGTGCCTGGAGTGGGCAGAGCAATCAGCCCCAGCATTTT.

This chain joins TRBV30 and TRBJ2-1; TRBD2 matches at 7 bases. The CDR3 length is 14 residues. Germline CDR1 reads GTSNPN; CDR2 reads SVGIG (reference sequence). V was clipped by 0 bases and J by 8 bases; unmatched bases: 7. This CDR3 is CAWSVGREFDEQFF. The DNA of the CDR3 is TGTGCCTGGAGTGTAGGGCGGGAGTTCGATGAGCAGTTCTTC. The entire variable domain, with the rest obtained from reference TRBV30 and TRBJ2-1, is as follows: SQTIHQWPATLVQPVGSPLSLECTVEGTSNPNLYWYRQAAGRGLQLLFYSVGIGQISSEVPQNLSASRPQDRQFILSSKKLLLSDSGFYLCAWSVGREFDEQFFGPGTRLTVL.

V gene TRBV27 combines with J gene TRBJ1-1; D is perhaps TRBD1 (5 bases). From germline, CDR1 is MNHEY and CDR2 SMNVEV (reference sequence). CDR3 length: 13 residues. With 6 bases removed from V and 0 bases from J, the gap between germline ends came to 8 bases. For the CDR3, the DNA is TGTGCCAGCAGGTACAGGATGAACACTGAAGCTTTCTTT. This codes for CASRYRMNTEAFF.

This clone was counted a single time. This rearrangement joins TRBV15 to TRBJ2-1, with TRBD2 identical over 10 bases. Germline CDR1 is LNHNV and CDR2 is YYDKDF (reference sequence). The V gene end was trimmed by 0 bases and the J gene end by 10 bases; junction bases not matched to a gene: 12. The length of the CDR3 is 17 residues. As DNA, the CDR3 is TGTGCCACCAGCAGAGAACTCGGGACTAGCGACGTACTCGAGCAGTTCTTC. This translates into CATSRELGTSDVLEQFF.

Many counts were recorded for this clone. The chain links TRBV5-5 to TRBJ1-1, with 9 bases that match TRBD1. Germline V gene sequence: CDR1 SGHKS, CDR2 YYEKEE (reference sequence). CDR3 length: 16 amino acids. With 5 bases clipped from V and 0 bases from J, the junction kept 8 bases outside the gene matches. CDR3 in amino acids: CASSFTGTGLNTEAFF. The CDR3 bases are TGTGCCAGCAGTTTTACCGGGACAGGGTTGAACACTGAAGCTTTCTTT.

The chain carries TRBV5-5 and TRBJ2-7; TRBD1 matches 9 bases. This CDR3 region has 15 residues. Germline assignment: CDR1 SGHKS and CDR2 YYEKEE (reference sequence). V shed 4 bases, J shed 4 bases, and the junction held 9 bases outside the gene matches. The CDR3 DNA reads as TGTGCCAGCAGCCGGGGGGACAGGGTCCGATACGAGCAGTACTTC. Translation gives CASSRGDRVRYEQYF.

This clone was found once. CDR3 in amino acids: CASSGNNSPLHF. The CDR3 DNA reads as TGTGCCAGCAGCGGGAATAATTCACCCCTCCACTTT. The chain has TRBV2 and TRBJ1-6; unclear D gene. Germline V gene sequence: CDR1 SNHLY, CDR2 FYNNEI. Trimming shortened V by 6 bases and J by 5 bases, and 5 bases separated the two germline ends. The CDR3 runs 12 residues.

The chain is built from TRBV7-2 and TRBJ1-2; 8 nucleotides line up with TRBD1. V lost 5 bases to trimming and J lost 4 bases; unmatched junction nucleotides: 9. The CDR3 runs to 15 residues. The germline V gene encodes CDR1 SGHTA and CDR2 FQGNSA. Here the CDR3 DNA reads TGTGCCAGCAGCCCCTCCTCTACAGGGGGCTATGGCTACACCTTC. This sequence encodes CASSPSSTGGYGYTF.

The chain combines TRBV12-5 with TRBJ1-5; D is ambiguous. The V and J ends lost 6 bases and 4 bases respectively, with 10 bases between them. CDR1 and CDR2 from the germline V gene are LGHNT and FRNRAP. The CDR3 has 13 amino acids. In nucleotides, the CDR3 is TGTGCTAGTGGATTAGAGGGTAATCAGCCCCAGCATTTT. This codes for CASGLEGNQPQHF.

This chain joins TRBV6-1 and TRBJ2-3, with 9 bases fitting TRBD1. Germline trimming cut 2 bases from V and 1 base from J; bases unmatched to any gene: 1. Germline-derived CDR1 and CDR2 are MNHNS and SASEGT. The CDR3 runs 15 residues. Here the CDR3 DNA reads TGTGCCAGCAGTGAAAACAGGGGGCGCACAGATACGCAGTATTTT. Residues: CASSENRGRTDTQYF.

The chain couples TRBV30 to TRBJ2-1, with 11 bases matching TRBD2. This CDR3 has 15 residues. The trim removed 3 bases at V and 9 bases at J, leaving 10 bases unmatched. CDR1 is GTSNPN and CDR2 is SVGIG in the germline V gene (reference sequence). The CDR3 DNA follows: TGTGCCTGGAGCGATACTAGCGGGAGTCCCGGTGAGCAGTTCTTC. Protein sequence: CAWSDTSGSPGEQFF. Using reference TRBV30 and TRBJ2-1 for the parts outside the CDR3, the full variable domain is SQTIHQWPATLVQPVGSPLSLECTVEGTSNPNLYWYRQAAGRGLQLLFYSVGIGQISSEVPQNLSASRPQDRQFILSSKKLLLSDSGFYLCAWSDTSGSPGEQFFGPGTRLTVL.

The chain couples TRBV5-4 to TRBJ2-1; TRBD2 matches 12 bases. The length of the CDR3 is 17 residues. J lost 0 bases, V lost 4 bases, and 5 bases had no gene match. Per the germline V gene, CDR1 is SGHNT and CDR2 is YYREEE (reference sequence). The CDR3 nucleotides are TGTGCCAGCAGCCAGACTAGCGGGGGAAGCTCCTACAATGAGCAGTTCTTC. Translated, it gives CASSQTSGGSSYNEQFF. Full variable domain (remainder filled in from reference TRBV5-4 and TRBJ2-1): ETGVTQSPTHLIKTRGQQVTLRCSSQSGHNTVSWYQQALGQGPQFIFQYYREEENGRGNFPPRFSGLQFPNYSSELNVNALELDDSALYLCASSQTSGGSSYNEQFFGPGTRLTVL.